The clone carrying this T cell receptor beta chain has a count of ten or more. What it binds is not known. The data stem from a study of T cells in Graves' hyperthyroidism and ophthalmopathy. From RNA transcripts, TCR beta CDR3 regions were amplified. The HTBI set primed first-round TCR CDR3 RT-PCR. Via MiXCR, TCRdb re-called the multiplex PCR reads, giving one row per CDR3 protein. The sample holds more than 450,000 distinct CDR3 sequences, 14% seen once. The hyperthyroidism patients had all been newly diagnosed, and their disease duration was under 2 months. Their ages ranged from 18 to 65 years. It was uncontrolled infection, other autoimmune disease, pregnancy or lactation that excluded patients. Findings of the study overall: Most clonotypes expanded in the thyroid (above 0.001) were also present in blood.

The CDR3 is made up of 11 amino acids. CDR1 is SGHTA and CDR2 is FQGNSA in the germline V gene. Trimming stripped 5 bases from V and 10 bases from J, with 9 bases between. This TCR was sampled from a middle-aged woman with Graves' hyperthyroidism. Source material: blood. This rearrangement joins TRBV7-2 to TRBJ2-1; D remains unclear. The CDR3 here is CASSLIREQFF. CDR3 nucleotides: TGTGCCAGCAGCCTAATCCGCGAGCAGTTCTTC.